One sample yielded the 15 T cell receptor beta chains listed below, sequenced in a study of blood T cell repertoires in COVID-19. Sequenced by immunoSEQ multiplex PCR; TCRdb stores in-frame clones only, minus some. The table shows about 210,000 clones, with roughly four fifths occurring only once. Material: peripheral blood. These receptors were collected from a woman at least 80 years old with COVID-19, enrolled during active disease.

The V gene is TRBV18, the J gene TRBJ1-2; 8 nucleotides line up with TRBD1. The trim removed 6 bases at V and 8 bases at J, leaving 8 bases unmatched. The CDR3 totals 13 residues. From germline, CDR1 is KGHSH and CDR2 LQKENI. CDR3 coding DNA: TGTGCCAGCTCCTCGGACAGGGTCGGAGGCTACACCTTC. It is translated as CASSSDRVGGYTF. The variable domain in full, with the rest retrieved from reference TRBV18 and TRBJ1-2, is NAGVMQNPRHLVRRRGQEARLRCSPMKGHSHVYWYRQLPEEGLKFMVYLQKENIIDESGMPKERFSAEFPKEGPSILRIQQVVRGDSAAYFCASSSDRVGGYTFGSGTRLTVV.

In this sample, this clone turned up once. The V call is TRBV21-1, the J call TRBJ1-1. TRBV21-1 is flagged as a pseudogene. CDR3 length equals 18 residues. CDR3 sequence (DNA): TGTGCCAGCAGCACCCCGGACTTCCTCCCCTTTATGAACACTGAAGCTTTCTTT. It codes for CASSTPDFLPFMNTEAFF.

V usage is TRBV18 and J usage is TRBJ2-2; D may be TRBD1 (6 bases). Trimming cost V 3 bases and J 7 bases, with 18 bases left between them. This CDR3 spans 16 amino acids. Germline V CDR1 and CDR2: KGHSH, LQKENI. The CDR3 nucleotides are TGTGCCAGCTCACCGAACCTACAGGGTGTTGGCGGGGAGCTGTTTTTT. It translates to CASSPNLQGVGGELFF.

The J gene is TRBJ1-1, the V gene TRBV18; possible D gene TRBD1, 5 bases. Germline V gives CDR1 KGHSH, CDR2 LQKENI. Trimming took 0 bases from V and 5 from J, leaving 16 bases between them. The CDR3 is 16 residues long. CDR3 in amino acids: CASSPPRQGDRTEAFF. In DNA form, the CDR3 reads TGTGCCAGCTCACCACCGAGGCAGGGTGATCGTACTGAAGCTTTCTTT.

This clone has a single count. The genes are TRBV5-5 and TRBJ1-4; D possibly corresponds to TRBD1 (5 bases). The V gene's germline CDR1 is SGHKS and CDR2 YYEKEE (reference sequence). The ends were cut back, 4 bases at V and 11 bases at J, with 18 bases in the middle. This CDR3 has 14 amino acids. CDR3 DNA sequence: TGTGCCAGCAGCCCGGGGCCGGCGGGGGAGAAACTGTTTTTT. Protein product: CASSPGPAGEKLFF. The whole variable domain, filled in from reference TRBV5-5 and TRBJ1-4, reads DAGVTQSPTHLIKTRGQQVTLRCSPISGHKSVSWYQQVLGQGPQFIFQYYEKEERGRGNFPDRFSARQFPNYSSELNVNALLLGDSALYLCASSPGPAGEKLFFGSGTQLSVL.

The chain employs TRBV19 and TRBJ1-2; a possible D gene is TRBD1 (5 bases). The V and J ends lost 7 bases and 4 bases respectively, with 22 bases between them. Germline values: CDR1 LNHDA, CDR2 SQIVND (reference sequence). CDR3 length: 16 amino acids. The CDR3 DNA follows: TGTGCCAGTACCCTTACAGGTCCCCCATCATTCTATGGCTACACCTTC. It translates to CASTLTGPPSFYGYTF.

V and J are TRBV20-1 and TRBJ1-1, with no clear D. This CDR3 is built from 14 residues. Trimming pared 3 bases from V and 0 bases from J, leaving 11 bases between. Germline loops: CDR1 DFQATT, CDR2 SNEGSKA (reference sequence). CDR3: CSASEANVNTEAFF. The DNA of the CDR3 is TGCAGTGCTAGTGAGGCCAACGTGAACACTGAAGCTTTCTTT.

The chain combines TRBV29-1 with TRBJ1-5; D possibly corresponds to TRBD1 (5 bases). This CDR3 is 16 amino acids long. Germline V gene lookup returns CDR1 SQVTM and CDR2 ANQGSEA. Deletions cut 7 bases from V and 4 bases from J, with 23 bases between. CDR3 bases: TGCAGCGCCCTAACTCCTTACAGGAAGGCGAATCAGCCCCAGCATTTT. Residues: CSALTPYRKANQPQHF.

Ten or more counts support this clone. The rearrangement joins TRBV2 to TRBJ1-2; D perhaps matches TRBD1 (6 bases). Germline loops: CDR1 SNHLY, CDR2 FYNNEI. The CDR3 runs to 13 residues. The V gene lost 6 bases and the J gene lost 6 bases, with 14 bases spanning the gap. The CDR3 region is CASRPDRSHGYTF. CDR3 sequence (DNA): TGTGCCAGCAGACCTGACAGGAGCCATGGCTACACCTTC.

This chain uses TRBV4-1 with TRBJ2-3; D uncertain. The length of the CDR3 is 16 residues. V was pared by 0 bases and J by 1 base, with 11 bases between. Germline CDR1 MGHRA, CDR2 YSYEKL. CDR3 loop: CASSQDPARGTDTQYF. The CDR3 DNA is TGCGCCAGCAGCCAAGATCCAGCCCGGGGCACAGATACGCAGTATTTT.

This clone came up a few times. The rearrangement uses TRBV2 and TRBJ2-6; 9 bases map to TRBD1. Germline V gives CDR1 SNHLY, CDR2 FYNNEI. The CDR3 covers 15 residues. V gave up 6 bases and J gave up 3 bases; unmatched junction bases: 3. This CDR3 reads CASRTGGGGANVLTF. The DNA of the CDR3 is TGTGCCAGCAGGACAGGGGGAGGTGGGGCCAACGTCCTGACTTTC.

This chain joins TRBV14 and TRBJ2-2, with D perhaps TRBD2 (5 bases). The CDR3 loop spans 12 amino acids. The V and J ends lost 3 bases and 6 bases respectively, with 5 bases between them. Germline CDR1 SGHDN, CDR2 FVKESK. The CDR3 DNA reads as TGTGCCAGCAGCCAGGGAGCCGGGGAGCTGTTTTTT. This translates into CASSQGAGELFF.

This clone has only a few counts. The chain is built from TRBV19 and TRBJ2-3; 10 bases map to TRBD2. The CDR3 runs to 15 residues. Germline V gene data show CDR1 as LNHDA and CDR2 as SQIVND (reference sequence). Trimming cost V 6 bases and J 1 base; bases outside gene matches: 4. CDR3 coding DNA: TGTGCCAGTAGCCCAGCGGGGGGGGGCACAGATACGCAGTATTTT. Its translation is CASSPAGGGTDTQYF.

The chain couples TRBV10-2 to TRBJ1-4; 7 nucleotides line up with TRBD1. CDR1 is WSHSY, CDR2 SAAADI, per germline. This CDR3 is built from 14 residues. Germline trimming cut 10 bases from V and 6 bases from J; bases unmatched to any gene: 11. CDR3 bases: TGCGCCACCGCTCCAGACAGGGTTTATGAAAAACTGTTTTTT. It specifies CATAPDRVYEKLFF.

The chain has TRBV19 and TRBJ1-1; D is undetermined. Per germline, CDR1 LNHDA and CDR2 SQIVND (reference sequence). V lost 7 bases to trimming and J lost 4 bases, with 19 bases between them. The CDR3 is 15 residues long. The CDR3 is CASIKKLRGTTEAFF. DNA of the CDR3: TGTGCCAGTATCAAAAAACTGCGGGGAACCACTGAAGCTTTCTTT.